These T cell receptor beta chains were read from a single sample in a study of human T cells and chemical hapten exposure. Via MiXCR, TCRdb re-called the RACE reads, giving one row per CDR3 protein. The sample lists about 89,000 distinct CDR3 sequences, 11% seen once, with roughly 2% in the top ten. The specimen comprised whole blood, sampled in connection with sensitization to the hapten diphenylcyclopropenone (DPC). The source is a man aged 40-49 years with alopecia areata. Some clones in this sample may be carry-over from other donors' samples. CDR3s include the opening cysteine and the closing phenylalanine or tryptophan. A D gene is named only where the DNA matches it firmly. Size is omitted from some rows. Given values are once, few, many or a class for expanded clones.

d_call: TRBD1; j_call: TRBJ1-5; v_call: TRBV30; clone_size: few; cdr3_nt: TGTGCCTGGAGTGAATTTAGGGGGCTCCCCCAGCATTTT; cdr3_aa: CAWSEFRGLPQHF
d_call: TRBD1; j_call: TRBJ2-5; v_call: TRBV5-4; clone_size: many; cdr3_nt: TGTGCCAGCAGCTTACAGGGGGCCTGGGAGACCCAGTACTTC; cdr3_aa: CASSLQGAWETQYF
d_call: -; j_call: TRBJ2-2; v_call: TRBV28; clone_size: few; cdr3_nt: TGTGCCAGCAGCCCCAGAAGCGGAGCGAACACCGGGGAGCTGTTTTTT; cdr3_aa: CASSPRSGANTGELFF
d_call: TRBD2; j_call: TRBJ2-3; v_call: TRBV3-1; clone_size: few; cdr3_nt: TGTGCCAGCAGCCAAGGGCTAGCGGGAGTGCGCACAGATACGCAGTATTTT; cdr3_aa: CASSQGLAGVRTDTQYF
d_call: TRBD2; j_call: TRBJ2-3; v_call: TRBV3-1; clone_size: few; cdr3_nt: TGTGCCAGCAGCCAAGGGCTAGCGGGAGCTGGGACAGATACGCAGTATTTT; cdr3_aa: CASSQGLAGAGTDTQYF
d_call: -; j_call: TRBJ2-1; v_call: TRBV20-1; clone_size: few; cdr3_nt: TGCAGTGCTAGAGGGCCAGGGGGGTGGGATGAGCAGTTCTTC; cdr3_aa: CSARGPGGWDEQFF
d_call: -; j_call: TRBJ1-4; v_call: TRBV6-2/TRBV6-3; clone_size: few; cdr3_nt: TGTGCCAGCAGTTACTCCGGCCGGATTAATGAAAAACTGTTTTTT; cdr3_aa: CASSYSGRINEKLFF
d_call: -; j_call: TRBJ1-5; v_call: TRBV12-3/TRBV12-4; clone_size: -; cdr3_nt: TGTGCCAGCAGTCCGGGACAAGGAACTAATCAGCCCCAGCATTTT; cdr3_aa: CASSPGQGTNQPQHF
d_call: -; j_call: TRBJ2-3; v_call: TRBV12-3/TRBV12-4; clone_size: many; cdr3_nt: TGTGCCAGCAGTCCCTCGGGGGCGGGCGCAGATACGCAGTATTTT; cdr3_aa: CASSPSGAGADTQYF
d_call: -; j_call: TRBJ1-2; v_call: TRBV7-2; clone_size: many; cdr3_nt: TGTGCCAGCAGCTCCGCAGGGCGGGCTGGCTACACCTTC; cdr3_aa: CASSSAGRAGYTF
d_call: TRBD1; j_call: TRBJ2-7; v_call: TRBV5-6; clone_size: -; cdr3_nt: TGTGCCAGCAGCGCCGGACAGGGAGAGCAGTACTTC; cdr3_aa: CASSAGQGEQYF
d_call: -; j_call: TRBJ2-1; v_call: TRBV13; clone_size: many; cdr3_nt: TGTGCCAGCAGTTCAACCGGGACCCTTAAGCAGTTCTTC; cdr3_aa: CASSSTGTLKQFF
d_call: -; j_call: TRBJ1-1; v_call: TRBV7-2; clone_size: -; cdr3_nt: TGTGCCAGCGCACCGGGGCCCATGAACACTGAAGCTTTCTTT; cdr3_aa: CASAPGPMNTEAFF
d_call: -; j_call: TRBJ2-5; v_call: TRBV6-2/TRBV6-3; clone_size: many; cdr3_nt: TGTGCCAGCAGTCCTTTCGGGGGATCCGAGACCCAGTACTTC; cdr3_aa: CASSPFGGSETQYF
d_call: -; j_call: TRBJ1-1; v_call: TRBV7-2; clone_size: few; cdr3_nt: TGTGCCAGCAGCCGAACCACAGGGCACACTGAAGCTTTCTTT; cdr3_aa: CASSRTTGHTEAFF
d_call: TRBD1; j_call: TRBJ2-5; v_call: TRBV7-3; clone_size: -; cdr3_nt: TGTGCCAGCAGCACAAGGGGGACAGGGATACAAGAGACCCAGTACTTC; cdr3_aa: CASSTRGTGIQETQYF
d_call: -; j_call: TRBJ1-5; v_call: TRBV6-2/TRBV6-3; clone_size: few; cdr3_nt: TGTGCCAGCACCCGACCCGGGGTACCCAATCAGCCCCAGCATTTT; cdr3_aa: CASTRPGVPNQPQHF
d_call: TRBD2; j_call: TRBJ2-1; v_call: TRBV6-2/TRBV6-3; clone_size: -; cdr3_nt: TGTGCCAGCAGTTACGTAGAGCGGGAGTTCAACAATGAGCAGTTCTTC; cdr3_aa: CASSYVEREFNNEQFF
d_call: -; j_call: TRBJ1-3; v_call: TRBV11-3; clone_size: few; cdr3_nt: TGTGCCAGCAGCTTAGTTCTTTCCCGGGTTTCTGGAAACACCATATATTTT; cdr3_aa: CASSLVLSRVSGNTIYF
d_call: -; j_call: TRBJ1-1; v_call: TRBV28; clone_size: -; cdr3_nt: TGTGCCACCTCGCTGACAAGGGGGGCTACTGAAGCTTTCTTT; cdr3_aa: CATSLTRGATEAFF
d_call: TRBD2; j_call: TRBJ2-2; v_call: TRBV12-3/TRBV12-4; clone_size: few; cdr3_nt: TGTGCCAGCAGGACTAGCGGCGCGAACACCGGGGAGCTGTTTTTT; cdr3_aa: CASRTSGANTGELFF
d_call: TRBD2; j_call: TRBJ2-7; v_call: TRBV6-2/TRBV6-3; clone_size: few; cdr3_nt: TGTGCCAGCACCTTGACTAGCGGAAACTACGAGCAGTACTTC; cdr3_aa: CASTLTSGNYEQYF
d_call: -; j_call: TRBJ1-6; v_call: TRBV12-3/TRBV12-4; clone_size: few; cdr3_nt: TGTGCCAGCAGTTTAGTTTCCCGGGATTCACCCCTCCACTTT; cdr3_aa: CASSLVSRDSPLHF
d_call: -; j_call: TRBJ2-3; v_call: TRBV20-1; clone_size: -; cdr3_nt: TGCAGTGCTAGAATGTCGGGAGATTTAGCAGATACGCAGTATTTT; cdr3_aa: CSARMSGDLADTQYF
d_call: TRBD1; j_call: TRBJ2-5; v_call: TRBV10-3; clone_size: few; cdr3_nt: TGTGCCATCCGGGACAGGGGCCCAGAGACCCAGTACTTC; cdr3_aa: CAIRDRGPETQYF
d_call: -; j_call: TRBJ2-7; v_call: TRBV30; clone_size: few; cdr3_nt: TGTGCCTGGCGACAGGGAGGCCACGAGCAGTACTTC; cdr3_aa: CAWRQGGHEQYF
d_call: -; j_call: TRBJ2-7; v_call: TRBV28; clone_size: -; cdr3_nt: TGTGCCAGCTCGGGGCGATACGAGCAGTACTTC; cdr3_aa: CASSGRYEQYF
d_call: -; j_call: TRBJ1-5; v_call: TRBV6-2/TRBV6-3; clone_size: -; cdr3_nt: TGTGCCACCGGGGATCCGCTTCGTAATCAGCCCCAGCATTTT; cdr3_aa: CATGDPLRNQPQHF
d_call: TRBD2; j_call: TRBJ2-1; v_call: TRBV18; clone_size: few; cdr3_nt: TGTGCCAGCTCACCTAGGACTAGCGGGAGGGTCTACAATGAGCAGTTCTTC; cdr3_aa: CASSPRTSGRVYNEQFF
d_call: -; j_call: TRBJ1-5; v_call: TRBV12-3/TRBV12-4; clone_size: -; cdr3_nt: TGTGCCAGCAGCCCGGAAGGGGGTCGCAATCAGCCCCAGCATTTT; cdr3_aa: CASSPEGGRNQPQHF
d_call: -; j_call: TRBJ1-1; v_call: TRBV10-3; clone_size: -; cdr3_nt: TGTGCCATCAGGGATGGGGTCGGGCTGGGCACTGAAGCTTTCTTT; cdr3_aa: CAIRDGVGLGTEAFF
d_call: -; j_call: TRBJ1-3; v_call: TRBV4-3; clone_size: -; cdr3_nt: TGCGCCAGCAGCCAAGATCGAGGGGCGGCTGGAAACACCATATATTTT; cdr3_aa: CASSQDRGAAGNTIYF
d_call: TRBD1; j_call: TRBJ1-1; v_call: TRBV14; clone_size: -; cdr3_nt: TGTGCCAGCAGCCTCCGGACAGGGGCAGGGACTGAAGCTTTCTTT; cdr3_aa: CASSLRTGAGTEAFF
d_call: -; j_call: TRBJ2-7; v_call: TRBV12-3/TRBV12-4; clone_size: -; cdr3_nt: TGTGCCAGCAGGCTCAAGGGCCCTAGGTACGAGCAGTACTTC; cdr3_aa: CASRLKGPRYEQYF
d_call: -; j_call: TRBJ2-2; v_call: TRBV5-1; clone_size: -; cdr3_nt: TGCGCCAGCAGCTTGGTGCCCGAGAACACCGGGGAGCTGTTTTTT; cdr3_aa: CASSLVPENTGELFF
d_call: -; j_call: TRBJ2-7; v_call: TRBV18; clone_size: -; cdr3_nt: TGTGCCAGCTCACCATCGACCCAAGCCCTGGGCGAGCAGTACTTC; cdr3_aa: CASSPSTQALGEQYF
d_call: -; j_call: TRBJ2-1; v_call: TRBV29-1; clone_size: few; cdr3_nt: TGCAGCGTTGTAGGTCACGGTTCCAATGAGCAGTTCTTC; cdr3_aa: CSVVGHGSNEQFF
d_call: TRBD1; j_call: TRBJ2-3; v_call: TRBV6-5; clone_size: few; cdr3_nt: TGTGCCAGCAGTTACCCACAGGGGAATACGCAGTATTTT; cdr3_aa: CASSYPQGNTQYF
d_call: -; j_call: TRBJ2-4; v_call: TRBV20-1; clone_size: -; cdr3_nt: TGCAGTGCTAGAGATCGGCCTTCCGGGGGAGCCAAAAACATTCAGTACTTC; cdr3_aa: CSARDRPSGGAKNIQYF
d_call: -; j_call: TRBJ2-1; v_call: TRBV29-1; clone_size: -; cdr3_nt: TGCCAGTGCGCGACTGGCAACAATGAGCAGTTCTTC; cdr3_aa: CQCATGNNEQFF
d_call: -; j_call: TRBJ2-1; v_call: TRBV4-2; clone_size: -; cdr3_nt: TGTGCCAGCAGCCAAGTAGGGGGGCCCGAGGCCCTGTTCTTC; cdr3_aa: CASSQVGGPEALFF
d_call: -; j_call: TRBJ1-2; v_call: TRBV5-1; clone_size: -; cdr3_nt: TGCGCCAGCAGCTTGGACAGGGAAAACTTTGGCTACACCTTC; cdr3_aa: CASSLDRENFGYTF
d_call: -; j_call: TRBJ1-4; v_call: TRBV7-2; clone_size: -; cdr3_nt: TGTGCCAGCAGCTTAATGGGTGAAAAACTGTTTTTT; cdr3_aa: CASSLMGEKLFF
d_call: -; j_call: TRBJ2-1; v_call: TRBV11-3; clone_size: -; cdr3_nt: TGTGCCAGCAGCTTAGCTGGGGACGTTAAGAATGAGCAGTTCTTC; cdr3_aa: CASSLAGDVKNEQFF
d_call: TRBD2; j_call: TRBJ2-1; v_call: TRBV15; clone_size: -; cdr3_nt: TGTGCCACCAGCAGTCCTAGCGGACTAAGGAATGAGCAGTTCTTC; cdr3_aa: CATSSPSGLRNEQFF
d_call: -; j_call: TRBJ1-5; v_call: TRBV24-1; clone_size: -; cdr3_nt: TGTGCCACCAGTGAGCCAAATCAGCCCCAGCATTTT; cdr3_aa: CATSEPNQPQHF
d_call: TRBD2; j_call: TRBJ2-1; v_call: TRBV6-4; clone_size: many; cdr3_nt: TGTGCCAGCTCTAGCGGCTATGCGAGCTCCTACAATGAGCAGTTCTTC; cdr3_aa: CASSSGYASSYNEQFF
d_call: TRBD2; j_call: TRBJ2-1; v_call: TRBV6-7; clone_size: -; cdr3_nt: TGTGCCAGCAGTGGGAGGGTTCCTAGCGGGTGTTTACAGTTCTTC; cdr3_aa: CASSGRVPSGCLQFF
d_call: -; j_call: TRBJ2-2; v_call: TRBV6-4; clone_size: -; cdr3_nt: TGTGCCAGCAGTGAGGACTCCTGGACCGGGGAGCTGTTTTTT; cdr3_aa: CASSEDSWTGELFF
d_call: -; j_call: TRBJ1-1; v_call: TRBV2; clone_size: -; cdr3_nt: TGTGCCAGCAGTGAAGGCAGTCATTGGAATACTGAAGCTTTCTTT; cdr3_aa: CASSEGSHWNTEAFF
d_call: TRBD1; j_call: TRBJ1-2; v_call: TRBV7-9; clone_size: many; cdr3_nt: TGTGCCAGCAGCAGGGGACAGGGAGGCTCTGGCTACACCTTC; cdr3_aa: CASSRGQGGSGYTF
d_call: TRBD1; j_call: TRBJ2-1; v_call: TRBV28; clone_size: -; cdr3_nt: TGTGTCAGCAGTCCAAGGGGACAGGGGAACAATGAGCAGTTCTTC; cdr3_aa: CVSSPRGQGNNEQFF
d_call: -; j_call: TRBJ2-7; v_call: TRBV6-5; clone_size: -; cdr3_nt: TGTGCCAGCAGTTACGTCCCAATGGGGGAGCAGTACTTC; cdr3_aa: CASSYVPMGEQYF
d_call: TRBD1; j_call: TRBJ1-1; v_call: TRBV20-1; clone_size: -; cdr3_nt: TGCAGTGCTTCAGGGGGACAGGGGAAGACTGAAGCTTTCTTT; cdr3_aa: CSASGGQGKTEAFF
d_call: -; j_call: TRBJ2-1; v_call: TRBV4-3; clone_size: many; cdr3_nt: TGCGCCAGCAGCCAAGAAGGGGCTGGCAACAATGAGCAGTTCTTC; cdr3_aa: CASSQEGAGNNEQFF
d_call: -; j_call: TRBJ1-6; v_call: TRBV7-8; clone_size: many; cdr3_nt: TGTGCCAGCAGCCCCAGTACAGGGCCCTCACCCCTCCACTTT; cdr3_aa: CASSPSTGPSPLHF
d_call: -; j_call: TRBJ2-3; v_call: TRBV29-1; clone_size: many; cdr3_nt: TGCAGCGTTGACGGCCTCCGCACAGATACGCAGTATTTT; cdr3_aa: CSVDGLRTDTQYF
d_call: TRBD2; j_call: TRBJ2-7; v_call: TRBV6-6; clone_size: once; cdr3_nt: TGTGCCAGCAGTTCCTCCCGACTAGCGGGAGGCTTGGGTCTGTACTTC; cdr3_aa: CASSSSRLAGGLGLYF
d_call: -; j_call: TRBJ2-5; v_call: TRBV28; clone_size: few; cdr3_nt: TGTGCCAGCAGACCATGGGGGCGGACTCAAGAGACCCAGTACTTC; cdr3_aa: CASRPWGRTQETQYF
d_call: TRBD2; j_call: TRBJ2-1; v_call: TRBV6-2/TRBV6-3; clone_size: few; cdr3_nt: TGTGCCAGCAACCCGCCCGCAGCGGGGGACAATGAGCAGTTCTTC; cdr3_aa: CASNPPAAGDNEQFF